The following is a T cell receptor beta chain sequence with its context. Its specificity is not known. This CDR3 has 15 residues. The germline V gene has CDR1 SGHKS and CDR2 YYEKEE (reference sequence). The germline V and J ends were trimmed by 2 bases and 2 bases, with 14 bases remaining between them. Run at survey level, the immunoSEQ assay was version v3.0. TCRdb keeps only in-frame clones here, not all; method: immunoSEQ multiplex PCR. The profile shows 25,000 to 35,000 clones, about 94% of them singletons. This sample stems from a study of long-term antiretroviral therapy in people with HIV. Study context: Collection dates of the earliest samples fall about a decade before the 2015 immediate-ART recommendation. General observations from the study: Control repertoires displayed wider CDR3 length ranges than the HIV repertoires.

Specimen: unsorted PBMCs, collected approximately 7.4 years after starting antiretroviral therapy. This sequence originates from a man in his fifties with HIV. The rearrangement uses TRBV5-5 and TRBJ2-7; no definite D call. The CDR3 spells CASSLVGDQTYEQYF. CDR3 nucleotide sequence: TGTGCCAGCAGCTTAGTCGGCGACCAAACCTACGAGCAGTACTTC.